The next 4 T cell receptor beta chains were all read from a single sample in a study of graft-versus-host responses after intestinal transplantation. No antigen is known for these receptors. The assay was immunoSEQ multiplex PCR, and TCRdb's table has in-frame clones only and misses some. The table lists 35,000 to 45,000 clones, over 90% of them singletons. The source material was unstimulated CD8+ T cells sorted from spleen or lymph node cells, sampled before transplant. These receptors were obtained from a human donor who was the organ donor for an intestinal transplant.

The chain uses TRBV7-9 and TRBJ2-7; no reliable D call. V was pared by 5 bases and J by 1 base, with 21 bases between. Per germline, CDR1 SEHNR and CDR2 FQNEAQ (reference sequence). The CDR3 spans 17 residues. CDR3 region: CASSPRFKSEPSYEQYF. In DNA, the CDR3 is TGTGCCAGCAGCCCCAGATTCAAGTCTGAACCTTCCTACGAGCAGTACTTC.

The chain joins TRBV4-1 to TRBJ2-7, with TRBD2 matching 10 bases. Germline CDR1 and CDR2: MGHRA and YSYEKL. V lost 3 bases to trimming and J lost 0 bases; unmatched junction nucleotides: 2. CDR3 length: 15 residues. CDR3 nucleotide sequence: TGCGCCAGCAGCCACCGGACTAGCGGCTCCTACGAGCAGTACTTC. This codes for CASSHRTSGSYEQYF.

V and J are TRBV28 and TRBJ1-2; the D is unclear. There are 11 residues in the CDR3. Trimming stripped 4 bases from V and 2 bases from J, with 2 bases between. Germline CDR1 MDHEN, CDR2 SYDVKM. DNA of the CDR3: TGTGCCAGCAGTTCGAACTATGGCTACACCTTC. Translating gives CASSSNYGYTF.

The V and J genes are TRBV2 and TRBJ1-3, with a possible D match to TRBD1 (5 bases). The CDR3 consists of 16 residues. Germline-derived CDR1 and CDR2 are SNHLY and FYNNEI. Trimming cost V 8 bases and J 2 bases, with 19 bases left between them. CDR3 amino acids: CASEKSGDDPGNTIYF. The DNA for the CDR3 is TGTGCCAGCGAGAAATCCGGGGACGATCCTGGAAACACCATATATTTT.